One and the same sample provided the 10 T cell receptor beta chains below, sequenced in a study of blood T cells in healthy people across ages. Combining a sample-barcoded 5' primer with a J-beta primer mix, a second PCR ran for roughly 6 to 12 cycles. A single record per CDR3 protein comes from TCRdb applying MiXCR to the 5' RACE reads. The data hold 1.5 million to 1.8 million distinct CDR3 sequences, with 42% observed a single time. The sample taken for sequencing was blood. These receptors were collected from a woman between 18 and 30 years old in good health.

This clonotype was seen more than once but under ten times. The CDR3 loop is CASSLQGIVREKLFF. CDR3 nucleotides: TGCGCCAGCAGCTTGCAAGGGATTGTGAGAGAAAAACTGTTTTTT. This chain uses TRBV5-1 with TRBJ1-4; D is uncertain. This CDR3 region has 15 residues. CDR1 SGHRS and CDR2 YFSETQ come from the germline V gene. Trimming cost V 1 base and J 8 bases, with 15 bases left between them. The full variable domain, rest sourced from reference TRBV5-1 and TRBJ1-4, is KAGVTQTPRYLIKTRGQQVTLSCSPISGHRSVSWYQQTPGQGLQFLFEYFSETQRNKGNFPGRFSGRQFSNSRSEMNVSTLELGDSALYLCASSLQGIVREKLFFGSGTQLSVL.

The chain recombines TRBV12-3 or TRBV12-4 with TRBJ1-1; 11 bases map to TRBD1. The CDR3 runs 16 residues. V lost 6 bases and J lost 0; bases outside the gene matches: 6. The CDR3 DNA is TGTGCCAGCAGGGACAGGGGGCCACATCTGAACACTGAAGCTTTCTTT. Translated: CASRDRGPHLNTEAFF.

This clonotype has a handful of counts. The genes are TRBV7-2 and TRBJ2-5; maybe TRBD1 (6 bases). The V and J ends lost 4 bases and 4 bases respectively, with 13 bases between them. The germline V gene has CDR1 SGHTA and CDR2 FQGNSA. CDR3 length equals 14 residues. As DNA, the CDR3 is TGTGCCAGCAGCTACACAGGGTCAGGAGAGACCCAGTACTTC. Its translation is CASSYTGSGETQYF. Filled out from reference TRBV7-2 and TRBJ2-5, the complete variable domain reads GAGVSQSPSNKVTEKGKDVELRCDPISGHTALYWYRQSLGQGLEFLIYFQGNSAPDKSGLPSDRFSAERTGGSVSTLTIQRTQQEDSAVYLCASSYTGSGETQYFGPGTRLLVL.

The CDR3 sequence: CASSVGEGAGIQETQYF. CDR3 sequence (DNA): TGTGCCAGCAGCGTAGGGGAGGGGGCCGGGATACAAGAGACCCAGTACTTC. V is TRBV9 and J is TRBJ2-5; D possibly uses TRBD1 or TRBD2 (7 bases each). Trimming cost V 0 bases and J 2 bases, with 17 bases left between them. Per the germline V gene, CDR1 is SGDLS and CDR2 is YYNGEE. The length of the CDR3 is 17 residues.

This clonotype was seen only a few times. V and J are TRBV27 and TRBJ2-3; D could derive from TRBD1 or TRBD2 (6 bases each). Germline-derived CDR1 and CDR2 are MNHEY and SMNVEV (reference sequence). The CDR3 consists of 13 residues. Deletions cut 5 bases from V and 2 bases from J, with 8 bases between. CDR3 protein: CASSRGVTDTQYF. Written as DNA, the CDR3 is TGTGCCAGCAGTAGGGGGGTCACAGATACGCAGTATTTT.

This clonotype has more than one count but fewer than ten. V is TRBV6-5 and J is TRBJ2-3, with 8 nucleotides matching TRBD2. V gave up 0 bases and J gave up 0 bases; unmatched junction bases: 5. This CDR3 is built from 17 residues. Germline V gives CDR1 MNHEY, CDR2 SVGAGI. The CDR3 DNA sequence: TGTGCCAGCAGTTACTCACGCGGGAGGCCAAGCACAGATACGCAGTATTTT. This encodes CASSYSRGRPSTDTQYF.

This clonotype was recorded a few times. V gene TRBV11-3 combines with J gene TRBJ2-1; 12 positions agree with TRBD2. Germline V gene lookup returns CDR1 SGHNT and CDR2 YENEEA. This CDR3 is 14 amino acids long. V lost 5 bases to trimming and J lost 6 bases; unmatched junction nucleotides: 2. The CDR3 coding sequence is TGTGCCAGCAGCGGGGGACTAGCGGGCAATGAGCAGTTCTTC. Protein: CASSGGLAGNEQFF.

This sequence joins TRBV29-1 and TRBJ2-3; 10 bases align to TRBD2. V was pared by 6 bases and J by 5 bases, with 14 bases of the junction left unmatched. CDR1 is SQVTM and CDR2 is ANQGSEA in the germline V gene. The CDR3 sequence is 16 residues long. Here the CDR3 DNA reads TGCAGCGTCGTCTCTCTTAGCGGGGGGTTTGAAGATACGCAGTATTTT. This gives the protein CSVVSLSGGFEDTQYF.

The chain employs TRBV5-1 and TRBJ1-2; D may be TRBD1 (6 bases). The CDR3 loop spans 15 amino acids. Trimming removed 1 base from V and 2 bases from J, with 12 bases in between. In germline, CDR1 is SGHRS, CDR2 YFSETQ. The CDR3 protein is CASSLRGGENYGYTF. CDR3 coding DNA: TGCGCCAGCAGCTTGAGGGGGGGCGAAAACTATGGCTACACCTTC.

V gene TRBV7-2 combines with J gene TRBJ1-2; D uncertain. V lost 5 bases and J 4 bases, leaving 11 bases between the germline ends. The germline gives CDR1 SGHTA, CDR2 FQGNSA. The CDR3 covers 13 residues. CDR3 DNA: TGTGCCAGCAGCCCCATGACGGCCTATGGCTACACCTTC. It is translated as CASSPMTAYGYTF.